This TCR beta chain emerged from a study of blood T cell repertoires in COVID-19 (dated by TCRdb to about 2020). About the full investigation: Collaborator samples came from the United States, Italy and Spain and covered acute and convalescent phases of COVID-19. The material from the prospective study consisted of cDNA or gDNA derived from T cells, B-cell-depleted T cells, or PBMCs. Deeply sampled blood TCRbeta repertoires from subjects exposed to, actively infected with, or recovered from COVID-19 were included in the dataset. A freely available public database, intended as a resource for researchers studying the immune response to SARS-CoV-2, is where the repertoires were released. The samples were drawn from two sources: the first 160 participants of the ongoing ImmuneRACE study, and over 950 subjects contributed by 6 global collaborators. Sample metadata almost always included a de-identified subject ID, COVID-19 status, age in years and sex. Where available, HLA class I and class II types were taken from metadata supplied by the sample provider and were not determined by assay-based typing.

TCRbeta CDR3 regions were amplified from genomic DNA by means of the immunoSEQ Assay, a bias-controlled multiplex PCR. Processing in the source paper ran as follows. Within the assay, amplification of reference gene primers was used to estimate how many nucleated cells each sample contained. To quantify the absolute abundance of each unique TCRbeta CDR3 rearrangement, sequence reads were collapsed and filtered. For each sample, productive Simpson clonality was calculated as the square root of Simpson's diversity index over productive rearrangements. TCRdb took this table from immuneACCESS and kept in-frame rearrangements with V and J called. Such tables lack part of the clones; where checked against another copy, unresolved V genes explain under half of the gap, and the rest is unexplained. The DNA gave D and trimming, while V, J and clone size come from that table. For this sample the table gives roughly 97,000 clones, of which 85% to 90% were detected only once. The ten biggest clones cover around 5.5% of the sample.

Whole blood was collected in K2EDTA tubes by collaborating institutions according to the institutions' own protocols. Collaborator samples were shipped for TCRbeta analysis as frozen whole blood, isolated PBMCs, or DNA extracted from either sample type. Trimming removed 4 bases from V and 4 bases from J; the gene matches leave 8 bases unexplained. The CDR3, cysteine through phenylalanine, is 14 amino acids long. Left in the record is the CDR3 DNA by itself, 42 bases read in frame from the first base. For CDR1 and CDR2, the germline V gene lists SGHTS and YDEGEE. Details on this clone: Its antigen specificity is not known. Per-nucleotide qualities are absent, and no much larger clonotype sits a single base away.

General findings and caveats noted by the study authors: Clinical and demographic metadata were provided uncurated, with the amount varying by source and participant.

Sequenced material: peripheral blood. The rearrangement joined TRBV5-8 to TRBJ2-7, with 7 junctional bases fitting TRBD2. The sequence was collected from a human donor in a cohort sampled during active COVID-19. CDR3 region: CASSLGLVGYEQYF. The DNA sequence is TGTGCCAGCAGCCTTGGACTAGTTGGGTACGAGCAGTACTTC.